A single sample is the source of the 5 T cell receptor beta chains below, sequenced in a study of T cells expressing NK-cell markers. TCRdb re-called the 5' RACE reads and shows each CDR3 protein once, DNA omitted. This repertoire includes 550,000 to 600,000 distinct CDR3 sequences. Sequencing input: blood T cells: a sorted CD56 or NKG2C T cell subset, CD4+ or CD8+ T cells, or bulk PBMC T cells (not recorded which). The receptor set was obtained from a man aged 18 to 30 in good health.

The V call is TRBV10-3, the J call TRBJ1-2; TCRdb's assignment of TRBD1 cannot be checked, as there is no DNA. The CDR3 runs 17 residues. Germline lookup yields CDR1 ENHRY and CDR2 SYGVKD. CDR3 sequence: CAISESTLGTDYYGYTF.

V gene TRBV20-1 combines with J gene TRBJ2-7; the TRBD1 assignment by TCRdb is unverifiable without DNA. CDR1 and CDR2 (germline): DFQATT, SNEGSKA (reference sequence). The CDR3 spans 14 residues. CDR3 loop: CSAPRDNGAYEQYF.

The V gene is TRBV15, the J gene TRBJ2-1. CDR3 length: 15 residues. Germline CDR1 is LNHNV and CDR2 is YYDKDF (reference sequence). The CDR3 loop reads CATSRDLTPSTEQFF.

V is TRBV12-3 or TRBV12-4 and J is TRBJ1-5; the TCRdb D gene call, TRBD1, has no DNA to confirm it. The CDR3 has 12 amino acids. The CDR3 loop reads CASSRRDQPQHF.

V and J are TRBV10-3 and TRBJ2-1; TCRdb indicates TRBD2, and absent DNA this call remains unverified. From germline, CDR1 is ENHRY and CDR2 SYGVKD. The CDR3 is made up of 13 amino acids. This chain's CDR3 is CAISIAGVDEQFF.